The 29 T cell receptor beta chains listed next were all sequenced from one sample in a study of Graves' ophthalmopathy and Graves' hyperthyroidism (dated by TCRdb to between 2017 and 2018). The sequencer listed for this sample is Illumina HiSeq 2000. For repertoire sequencing, TCR beta CDR3 regions were amplified from RNA transcripts. A first-round RT-PCR used HTBI primers with the Qiagen OneStep RT-PCR kit, followed by a second-round multiplex PCR, size selection and purification. TCRdb itself trimmed the public reads at Q25 with fastp, ran MiXCR and retained productive beta chains. CDR3 protein sequences are deduplicated, and each keeps its most common genes and DNA. This sample holds over a million distinct CDR3 sequences; roughly 35% were observed only once. 8.5% to 14% of the sample is held by the ten biggest clonotypes. The sequenced sample consisted of peripheral blood or thyroid tissue (not recorded which). These receptors were taken from an adult man with Graves' hyperthyroidism.

This rearrangement joins TRBV5-1 to TRBJ2-7, with 10 positions matching TRBD1. The germline CDR1 and CDR2 sequences are SGHRS and YFSETQ. The CDR3 extends over 15 amino acids. The V segment lost 4 bases and the J segment 6 bases; nucleotides outside the gene matches: 10. CDR3 amino acids: CASSRSGTGAGEQYF. The DNA of the CDR3 is TGCGCCAGCAGCAGATCCGGGACAGGGGCTGGCGAGCAGTACTTC.

V and J are TRBV12-3 or TRBV12-4 and TRBJ1-5; D ambiguous. The CDR3 has 12 amino acids. V was trimmed by 10 bases and J by 0 bases, leaving 7 bases between them. CDR3 sequence reads: CATQVSNQPQHF. The CDR3 region has the DNA TGTGCCACCCAAGTTAGCAATCAGCCCCAGCATTTT.

The gene calls are TRBV27 and TRBJ2-7, with D tentatively TRBD2 (6 bases). CDR1 and CDR2 from the germline V gene are MNHEY and SMNVEV (reference sequence). This CDR3 region has 13 residues. Trimming stripped 4 bases from V and 5 bases from J, with 12 bases between. The CDR3 region has the DNA TGTGCCAGCAGTTCCCGGGGACTTAACGAGCAGTACTTC. Protein: CASSSRGLNEQYF.

As regards this clonotype: It is likely a read error, because the conserved phenylalanine at the end of the CDR3 is missing. The limits of the CDR3 on the DNA are not certain, so only TCRdb's listed CDR3 is given. The rearrangement joins TRBV20-1 to TRBJ2-2; TRBD1 reflects the table's D call only, with no check against the DNA. Germline V CDR1 and CDR2: DFQATT, SNEGSKA (reference sequence). The CDR3 numbers 14 amino acids, ends counted. CDR3 amino acids: CSARGTGNTGELLT.

For this clonotype: This may be a read error, as it is one base from a much larger clone. The rearrangement joins TRBV20-1 to TRBJ1-5, with D tentatively TRBD1 (6 bases). Germline V lookup: CDR1 DFQATT, CDR2 SNEGSKA (reference sequence). This CDR3 comprises 17 residues. CDR3 DNA: TGCAGTGTTAGAGATCAAGCTTCGACAGGAAGCAATCAGCCCCAGCATTTT. It codes for CSVRDQASTGSNQPQHF.

This chain uses TRBV12-3 or TRBV12-4 with TRBJ2-5; possible D gene TRBD1, 6 bases. The V gene lost 4 bases and the J gene lost 5 bases, with 11 bases spanning the gap. The CDR3 is 13 residues long. The CDR3 reads CASSYRAAETQYF. CDR3 DNA: TGTGCCAGCAGTTACAGGGCAGCGGAGACCCAGTACTTC.

Ten or more counts support this clonotype. The chain is built from TRBV29-1 and TRBJ2-7, with 10 bases lining up with TRBD1. There are 13 residues in the CDR3. Germline trimming cut 4 bases from V and 5 bases from J; bases unmatched to any gene: 5. Germline lookup yields CDR1 SQVTM and CDR2 ANQGSEA. CDR3 DNA sequence: TGCAGCGTTGCAAGGACAGGGGGGGACGAGCAGTACTTC. As protein: CSVARTGGDEQYF.

As concerns this clonotype: Given a much more abundant clone one base away, this may be a read error. V usage is TRBV7-8 and J usage is TRBJ1-1, with 7 bases that match TRBD1. Germline V gives CDR1 SGHVS, CDR2 FQNEAQ. With V trimmed by 7 bases and J by 1 base, 12 bases remained unmatched. There are 16 residues in the CDR3. The DNA for the CDR3 is TGTGCCAGCAATCCCCGACAGGGCGGGGAGAACACTGAAGCTTTCTTT. It is translated as CASNPRQGGENTEAFF.

This chain uses TRBV4-2 with TRBJ2-7; 8 nucleotides line up with TRBD2. V trimming: 2 bases; J trimming: 2 bases; junction bases outside the gene matches: 11. The CDR3 loop spans 17 amino acids. Germline V gene data show CDR1 as LGHNA and CDR2 as YNFKEQ. CDR3: CASSQSFTTGRAYEQYF. DNA of the CDR3: TGTGCCAGCAGCCAATCCTTCACCACCGGGAGGGCCTACGAGCAGTACTTC.

This clonotype was recorded a few times. CDR3 residues: CASSWGGAGQPQHF. The CDR3 nucleotides read TGTGCCAGCTCCTGGGGGGGCGCGGGGCAGCCCCAGCATTTT. The chain links TRBV7-9 to TRBJ1-5, with D perhaps matching TRBD1 (6 bases). Germline V gives CDR1 SEHNR, CDR2 FQNEAQ (reference sequence). This CDR3 region has 14 residues. V lost 8 bases and J 7 bases, leaving 18 bases between the germline ends.

The sample holds a few counts of this clonotype. The chain has TRBV20-1 and TRBJ1-6; unclear D gene. This CDR3 has 16 amino acids. Germline loops: CDR1 DFQATT, CDR2 SNEGSKA (reference sequence). Deletions cut 0 bases from V and 9 bases from J, with 18 bases between. CDR3: CSARDPEWEGSSPLHF. As DNA, the CDR3 is TGCAGTGCTAGAGACCCCGAATGGGAAGGAAGTTCACCCCTCCACTTT.

Turning to this clonotype: A much larger clone lies one base from this, so it may be a read error. The chain links TRBV7-9 to TRBJ1-5, with TRBD1 matching over 8 bases. The CDR3 contains 15 residues. CDR1 SEHNR and CDR2 FQNEAQ come from the germline V gene (reference sequence). CDR3 amino acids: CAGSPGQGGNQPQHF. The CDR3 region has the DNA TGTGCCGGCAGCCCCGGACAGGGCGGGAATCAGCCCCAGCATTTT.

Comment on this clonotype: A much larger clone lies one base from this, so it may be a read error. The CDR3 nucleotides are TGCAGTGCTATTCCAGAGACCTACGAGCATTACTTC. It is translated as CSAIPETYEHYF. This chain joins TRBV20-1 and TRBJ2-7; D not certain. Germline values: CDR1 DFQATT, CDR2 SNEGSKA (reference sequence). This CDR3 region has 12 residues.

The chain couples TRBV7-2 to TRBJ1-1, with 7 bases lining up with TRBD1. CDR3 length: 13 residues. V shed 5 bases, J shed 7 bases, and the junction held 7 bases outside the gene matches. Germline CDR1 and CDR2: SGHTA and FQGNSA. The CDR3 loop is CASSPTGRNEAFF. As DNA, the CDR3 is TGTGCCAGCAGCCCGACAGGGCGGAATGAAGCTTTCTTT.

This clonotype turned up a few times. The J gene is TRBJ2-5, the V gene TRBV29-1, with no clear D. This CDR3 comprises 13 residues. V was trimmed by 2 bases and J by 3 bases, leaving 10 bases between them. Germline V gene data show CDR1 as SQVTM and CDR2 as ANQGSEA. Here the CDR3 reads CSVEMDVEETQYF. The CDR3 bases are TGCAGCGTTGAAATGGATGTAGAAGAGACCCAGTACTTC.

The chain uses TRBV20-1 and TRBJ1-1; D is unclear. Germline CDR1 and CDR2: DFQATT and SNEGSKA (reference sequence). V lost 7 bases and J 5 bases, leaving 14 bases between the germline ends. This CDR3 has 12 amino acids. The CDR3 DNA follows: TGCAGTGTCAGGACCCGGTGGACTGAAGCTTTCTTT. Residues: CSVRTRWTEAFF.

The rearrangement joins TRBV7-2 to TRBJ2-7; a possible D gene is TRBD1 (5 bases). Per germline, CDR1 SGHTA and CDR2 FQGNSA. Trimming removed 5 bases at V and 4 bases at J, with 21 bases between. This CDR3 contains 16 residues. The CDR3 region is CASSQVPVQGPYEQYF. The CDR3, as DNA: TGTGCCAGCAGCCAAGTGCCCGTCCAGGGTCCTTACGAGCAGTACTTC.

This chain links TRBV3-1 with TRBJ1-2; 7 nucleotides line up with TRBD1. The V gene's germline CDR1 is LGHDT and CDR2 YNNKEL (reference sequence). This CDR3 has 13 amino acids. With 4 bases clipped from V and 6 bases from J, the junction kept 5 bases outside the gene matches. CDR3 DNA sequence: TGTGCCAGCAGCCCGACAGGGATCGATGGCTACACCTTC. Its protein is CASSPTGIDGYTF.

The chain has TRBV5-6 and TRBJ1-6; 7 bases are shared with TRBD1. Germline lookup yields CDR1 SGHDT and CDR2 YYEEEE. The CDR3 sequence is 14 residues long. With 3 bases clipped from V and 10 bases from J, the junction kept 7 bases outside the gene matches. The CDR3 spells CASSSKGASSPLHF. CDR3 bases: TGTGCCAGCAGCTCGAAGGGGGCAAGCTCACCCCTCCACTTT. Full variable domain (remainder filled in from reference TRBV5-6 and TRBJ1-6): DAGVTQSPTHLIKTRGQQVTLRCSPKSGHDTVSWYQQALGQGPQFIFQYYEEEERQRGNFPDRFSGHQFPNYSSELNVNALLLGDSALYLCASSSKGASSPLHFGNGTRLTVT.

The chain employs TRBV12-3 or TRBV12-4 and TRBJ1-4, with unresolved D. The CDR3 has 14 amino acids. The V end lost 5 bases, the J end lost 3 bases, and 10 bases lay between the germline ends. The CDR3 bases are TGTGCCAGCAGTCTACAGAGACCTAATGAAAAACTGTTTTTT. It codes for CASSLQRPNEKLFF.

This clonotype has more than one count but fewer than ten. The rearrangement joins TRBV19 to TRBJ2-7, with D uncertain. The CDR3 consists of 16 residues. V was clipped by 0 bases and J by 0 bases, with 12 bases between them. In germline, CDR1 is LNHDA, CDR2 SQIVND (reference sequence). CDR3: CASSIDPRRSSYEQYF. For the CDR3, the DNA is TGTGCCAGTAGTATAGATCCGCGGCGGAGCTCCTACGAGCAGTACTTC.

The rearrangement uses TRBV7-3 and TRBJ1-4, with 9 bases identical to TRBD1. The trim removed 5 bases at V and 5 bases at J, leaving 9 bases unmatched. The germline V gene encodes CDR1 SGHTA and CDR2 FQGTGA. CDR3 length: 16 amino acids. The CDR3 loop is CASSAGTGSENEKLFF. The CDR3 DNA sequence: TGTGCCAGCAGCGCCGGGACAGGGTCGGAAAATGAAAAACTGTTTTTT.

The V gene is TRBV7-2, the J gene TRBJ2-5; 7 bases are a match to TRBD2. Germline CDR1 SGHTA, CDR2 FQGNSA. J lost 5 bases, V lost 2 bases, and 8 bases had no gene match. The CDR3 has 15 amino acids. The DNA of the CDR3 is TGTGCCAGCAGCTTACCAGCGGGAAGAGGGGAGACCCAGTACTTC. Its protein product is CASSLPAGRGETQYF. The full variable domain, with the rest looked up from reference TRBV7-2 and TRBJ2-5, is GAGVSQSPSNKVTEKGKDVELRCDPISGHTALYWYRQSLGQGLEFLIYFQGNSAPDKSGLPSDRFSAERTGGSVSTLTIQRTQQEDSAVYLCASSLPAGRGETQYFGPGTRLLVL.

This clonotype was counted a few times. The chain recombines TRBV4-3 with TRBJ1-2; 9 bases line up with TRBD1. The junction had 5 bases not matched to a gene; V was cut back by 3 bases and J by 6 bases. The CDR3 totals 14 residues. Germline V CDR1 and CDR2: LGHNA, YSLEER. The chain's CDR3 is CASSQLQGAHGYTF. For the CDR3, the DNA is TGCGCCAGCAGCCAGTTACAGGGGGCGCATGGCTACACCTTC.

This clonotype has just a few counts. The junction does not match germline at one end; this may be a read error. The V call is TRBV10-2, the J call TRBJ1-2, with 8 nucleotides matching TRBD1. Germline CDR1 reads WSHSY; CDR2 reads SAAADI. The CDR3 is 13 residues long. The CDR3 is CASSGQGGNGYTF. The CDR3 DNA reads TGTGCCAGCAGTGGACAGGGCGGTAATGGCTACACCTTC.

The sample holds many counts of this clonotype. The CDR3 loop reads CASRGTHTEETQYF. The CDR3 DNA is TGTGCCAGCCGGGGAACTCACACAGAAGAGACCCAGTACTTC. The rearrangement links TRBV14 to TRBJ2-5; the D gene is possibly TRBD2 (5 bases). V was clipped by 8 bases and J by 3 bases, with 16 bases between them. CDR1 and CDR2 (germline): SGHDN, FVKESK. The CDR3 consists of 14 residues.

This clonotype was detected many times. The chain employs TRBV7-2 and TRBJ1-2; a possible D gene is TRBD1 (6 bases). This CDR3 is built from 14 residues. Trimming removed 0 bases from V and 5 bases from J, with 10 bases in between. Germline-derived CDR1 and CDR2 are SGHTA and FQGNSA. The CDR3 DNA reads as TGTGCCAGCAGCTTAGCGGGGGCAGCGTATGGCTACACCTTC. It specifies CASSLAGAAYGYTF.

This clonotype was recorded at least ten times. The rearrangement joins TRBV19 to TRBJ1-1, with D uncertain. Trimming removed 5 bases at V and 0 bases at J, with 16 bases between. Looked up from germline, CDR1 is LNHDA and CDR2 is SQIVND (reference sequence). The CDR3 runs 16 residues. For the CDR3, the DNA is TGTGCCAGTAGTGCCTTGGGCAGTCTCATGAACACTGAAGCTTTCTTT. It codes for CASSALGSLMNTEAFF.

In DNA, the CDR3 is TGTGCCAGCAGCCAAGAGTCGGGGATAGACGGCACCTTC. This codes for CASSQESGIDGTF. The chain couples TRBV3-1 to TRBJ1-2; D is uncertain. Germline CDR1 is LGHDT and CDR2 is YNNKEL (reference sequence). With 0 bases removed from V and 13 bases from J, the gap between germline ends came to 15 bases. This CDR3 has 13 residues.